These T cell receptor beta chains were read from a single sample in a study of patients and donors after allogeneic stem cell transplantation. TCRdb re-called the RT-PCR reads with MiXCR, one entry per CDR3 protein. This table has hundreds of thousands of distinct CDR3 sequences, roughly 16% appearing once. Material: blood, either unsorted or a sorted T cell fraction (not recorded which). The receptor source for this set is a human donor who was either an allogeneic HSCT recipient or a stem cell or donor lymphocyte infusion donor (not recorded which). It is not recorded whose cells these are; they may come from a transplant donor. Both conserved end residues are part of each CDR3. The order of the fields is J gene, D gene, clone size, V gene, CDR3 DNA, CDR3 protein. A D gene is named only where the DNA matches it firmly. Size values are once, few and many counts, or a class for expanded clones, and some rows have none.

>TRBJ1-2|.|once|TRBV7-9
TGTGCCAGCAGCCGGACAGCTTATGGCTACACCTTC
CASSRTAYGYTF
>TRBJ2-3|.|.|TRBV5-1
TGCGCCAGCACCCCTTGGTACGTCAAAGATACGCAGTATTTT
CASTPWYVKDTQYF
>TRBJ1-1|.|many|TRBV29-1
TGCAGCGCCCGGACAGTGAACACTGAAGCTTTCTTT
CSARTVNTEAFF
>TRBJ2-1|TRBD2|.|TRBV4-1
TGCGCCAGCAGCCAAGGCGGGGCGGGAGGACCCTACAATGAGCAGTTCTTC
CASSQGGAGGPYNEQFF
>TRBJ2-7|TRBD1|.|TRBV5-4
TGTGCCAGCAGCTTGAGGACAGGCGGATCCTACGAGCAGTACTTC
CASSLRTGGSYEQYF
>TRBJ2-1|TRBD1|few|TRBV7-3
TGTGCCAGCAGCTCGGACAGGGGTAATGAGCAGTTCTTC
CASSSDRGNEQFF
>TRBJ1-2|.|few|TRBV9
TGTGCCAGCAGCGTTGCTGGGGGAACTAACTATGGCTACACCTTC
CASSVAGGTNYGYTF
>TRBJ1-2|.|few|TRBV20-1
TGCAGTGCCGCGGAACTGATCAATGGCTACACCTTC
CSAAELINGYTF
>TRBJ1-5|.|few|TRBV12-3/TRBV12-4
TGTGCCAGCAGTTTATTAATGGGGCAGCCCCAGCATTTT
CASSLLMGQPQHF
>TRBJ2-2|.|.|TRBV28
TGTGCCAGCAGTTTGGGAGCACGGAGTAAAACCGGGGAGCTGTTTTTT
CASSLGARSKTGELFF
>TRBJ1-1|.|.|TRBV7-9
TGTGCCAGCAGCTTAGTAACCGGGGAAGCTTTCTTT
CASSLVTGEAFF
>TRBJ2-2|.|few|TRBV4-1
TGCGCCAGCAGCCAAGATTGGGCCTTCACCGGGGAGCTGTTTTTT
CASSQDWAFTGELFF
>TRBJ2-5|TRBD2|few|TRBV2
TGTGCCAGCACTGCGGGGGGGGAAGAGACCCAGTACTTC
CASTAGGEETQYF
>TRBJ1-1|.|.|TRBV12-3/TRBV12-4
TGTGCCAGCAGTGGGAAGAATGAAGCTTTCTTT
CASSGKNEAFF
>TRBJ1-2|.|few|TRBV2
TGTGCCAGCAGTGAAGGCGAATATGGCTACACCTTC
CASSEGEYGYTF
>TRBJ2-3|.|.|TRBV5-1
TGCGCCAGCAGCTATTATAGCGGAAGCACAGATACGCAGTATTTT
CASSYYSGSTDTQYF
>TRBJ2-7|.|.|TRBV5-8
TGTGCCAGCAGCTTAGCGGGTCCGGAATACGAGCAGTACTTC
CASSLAGPEYEQYF
>TRBJ1-1|.|.|TRBV5-1
TGCGCCAGCAGCACCCTTTTGGGGGACACTGAAGCTTTCTTT
CASSTLLGDTEAFF
>TRBJ2-2|.|.|TRBV5-6
TGTGCCAGCAGCTTGAACGAGAGGGCGATCACCGGGGAGCTGTTTTTT
CASSLNERAITGELFF
>TRBJ2-2|TRBD2|few|TRBV12-3/TRBV12-4
TGTGCCAGCAGCCCGGGACTAGCGGGAGCGGGCGGGGAGCTGTTTTTT
CASSPGLAGAGGELFF
>TRBJ2-1|TRBD2|many|TRBV15
TGTGCCACCAGCAGAGATTTGACTAGCGGGAGTTCAAATGAGCAGTTCTTC
CATSRDLTSGSSNEQFF
>TRBJ2-5|TRBD2|few|TRBV20-1
TGCAGTGCTAGAGGGGAAGCGGGAGTGGAGACCCAGTACTTC
CSARGEAGVETQYF
>TRBJ1-5|.|few|TRBV5-1
TGCGCCAGCCCCAGCAATCAGCCCCAGCATTTT
CASPSNQPQHF
>TRBJ2-7|.|.|TRBV5-6
TGTGCCAGCAGCTTGCGGTATCTGGAGCAGTACTTC
CASSLRYLEQYF
>TRBJ2-2|TRBD1|.|TRBV27
TGTGCCAGCACCCCCGGGACAGGGGTGGCCGGGGAGCTGTTTTTT
CASTPGTGVAGELFF
>TRBJ2-1|.|.|TRBV14
TGTGCCAGCAGCCAAACGAGGGTAGGGGAGGATGAGCAGTTCTTC
CASSQTRVGEDEQFF
>TRBJ1-1|TRBD1|few|TRBV5-1
TGCGCCAGCAGCCCCCAGGGACAGGGGGCAACTGAAGCTTTCTTT
CASSPQGQGATEAFF
>TRBJ2-4|.|.|TRBV11-2
TGTGCCAGCAGCTTACTCAGGGGTCCGCGCATTCAGTACTTC
CASSLLRGPRIQYF
>TRBJ2-3|TRBD1|.|TRBV24-1
TGTGCCACCAGTGATTACAGGGGGCGGACAGATACGCAGTATTTT
CATSDYRGRTDTQYF
>TRBJ1-5|.|few|TRBV7-9
TGTGCCAGCAGCCCCCTGGGGGGACAGCCCCAGCATTTT
CASSPLGGQPQHF
>TRBJ2-1|TRBD2|.|TRBV11-1
TGTGCCAGCAGCTTAGCGCTAGCGGGAGGTCTTGAGCAGTTCTTC
CASSLALAGGLEQFF
>TRBJ2-7|.|.|TRBV9
TGTGCCAGCAGCGTCGGACGGGGCCGGGCCTACGAGCAGTACTTC
CASSVGRGRAYEQYF
>TRBJ2-1|.|few|TRBV20-1
TGCAGTGCTAGAGATCGGGTGTATCAGCAGTTCTTC
CSARDRVYQQFF
>TRBJ2-7|TRBD1|.|TRBV27
TGTGCCAGCAGTTTCGGGACAGCCTTTAGCGAGCAGTACTTC
CASSFGTAFSEQYF
>TRBJ2-7|.|.|TRBV4-3
TGCGCCAGCAGCCAGGGACCGGGACAATCCTACGAGCAGTACTTC
CASSQGPGQSYEQYF
>TRBJ2-7|.|.|TRBV14
TGTGCCAGCAGCCAAGAGATGACCTTCTACGAGCAGTACTTC
CASSQEMTFYEQYF
>TRBJ1-1|.|.|TRBV7-9
TGTGCCAGCAGCTCAGGGTACACTGAAGCTTTCTTT
CASSSGYTEAFF
>TRBJ2-2|.|few|TRBV5-6
TGTGCCAGCAGCTTGGTCGCGCGGGGGCCTGTAGCCTACACCGGGGAGCTGTTTTTT
CASSLVARGPVAYTGELFF
>TRBJ2-4|TRBD2|few|TRBV4-2
TGTGCCAGCAGCCAAGTGGGGGGGGGAAACATTCAGTACTTC
CASSQVGGGNIQYF
>TRBJ2-7|.|few|TRBV6-5
TGTGCCAGCAGTTTCGGGGACGGCTCCTACGAGCAGTACTTC
CASSFGDGSYEQYF
>TRBJ2-5|TRBD1|.|TRBV6-1
TGTGCCAGCAGTAAAGTCAGGGGGCCAGAAGAGACCCAGTACTTC
CASSKVRGPEETQYF
>TRBJ2-1|TRBD2|few|TRBV9
TGTGCCAGCAGCAAACGACTAGCGGGAGGGCCAGAGAGTGAGCAGTTCTTC
CASSKRLAGGPESEQFF
>TRBJ1-1|.|many|TRBV5-6
TGTGCCAGCAGCTTGGCCGCGGGGCGGGGGAACACTGAAGCTTTCTTT
CASSLAAGRGNTEAFF
>TRBJ2-7|TRBD2|few|TRBV7-9
TGTGCCAGCAGCCCCCCCGGACTTCTCGGGAGGGGCGAGCAGTACTTC
CASSPPGLLGRGEQYF
>TRBJ1-2|.|.|TRBV12-3/TRBV12-4
TGTGCCAGCAGGGAAGCCTATGGCTACACCTTC
CASREAYGYTF
>TRBJ1-1|.|few|TRBV3-1
TGTGCCAGCAGCCAAAGTTCCACAGAGCACACTGAAGCTTTCTTT
CASSQSSTEHTEAFF
>TRBJ2-3|TRBD2|many|TRBV4-1
TGCGCCAGCAGCCAAGACGGTGGCGGGGGGGCCACAGATACGCAGTATTTT
CASSQDGGGGATDTQYF
>TRBJ1-1|.|few|TRBV13
TGTGCCAGCAGCGCGTACAGGGCCACTGAAGCTTTCTTT
CASSAYRATEAFF
>TRBJ2-7|.|.|TRBV6-1
TGTGCCAGCAGCTCGGAGGGGTCCTACGAGCAGTACTTC
CASSSEGSYEQYF